This is a list of T cell receptor beta chains from one sample in a study of shared clonotypes between healthy human individuals. Repertoires were generated with immunoSEQ multiplex PCR, while TCRdb's copy carries only in-frame clones and drops some. The sample holds roughly 2,000,000 clones; just over 90% are singletons and the top ten take under 2%. Sample: naive CD8+ T cells from PBMCs. The source is a man between 18 and 35 years old in good health. Some clones in this sample may be carry-over from other donors' samples. CDR3s include the opening cysteine and the closing phenylalanine or tryptophan. Each record gives: clone size, V gene, D gene, J gene, CDR3 protein, CDR3 DNA. A D gene is named only where the DNA matches it firmly. Expanded clones are given a class, and other clones once, few, many or no size at all.

NA	TRBV7-9	NA	TRBJ2-1	CASSLGRLGEQFF	TGTGCCAGCAGCTTAGGACGGTTGGGCGAGCAGTTCTTC
NA	TRBV5-1	TRBD2	TRBJ2-7	CASSFGRGSSYEQYF	TGCGCCAGCAGCTTTGGGCGCGGGAGCTCCTACGAGCAGTACTTC
few	TRBV7-9	NA	TRBJ1-1	CASTDGTANTEAFF	TGTGCCAGCACTGATGGTACGGCGAACACTGAAGCTTTCTTT
NA	TRBV7-6	TRBD2	TRBJ2-1	CASSPGLAGVRLNEQFF	TGTGCCAGCAGCCCTGGACTAGCGGGAGTTCGTCTCAATGAGCAGTTCTTC
NA	TRBV27	NA	TRBJ1-5	CASSFRNQPQHF	TGTGCCAGCAGTTTTCGGAATCAGCCCCAGCATTTT
few	TRBV18	TRBD1	TRBJ2-4	CASSPETGERVQYF	TGTGCCAGCTCACCGGAGACAGGGGAGAGGGTTCAGTACTTC
NA	TRBV29-1	NA	TRBJ2-7	CSAWTSLRGLNYEQYF	TGCAGCGCTTGGACATCGCTAAGGGGCCTGAACTACGAGCAGTACTTC
NA	TRBV7-6	NA	TRBJ2-1	CASSLGGPNNEQFF	TGTGCCAGCAGCTTAGGAGGACCGAACAATGAGCAGTTCTTC
NA	TRBV11-2	TRBD1	TRBJ1-2	CASSFSDRGNGYTF	TGTGCCAGCAGCTTCAGTGACAGGGGGAATGGCTACACCTTC
NA	TRBV27	NA	TRBJ2-1	CASSGSGHNEQFF	TGTGCCAGCAGCGGGAGCGGACACAATGAGCAGTTCTTC
NA	TRBV7-2	NA	TRBJ2-2	CASNPSRGTGELFF	TGTGCCAGCAACCCCTCCCGGGGCACCGGGGAGCTGTTTTTT
NA	TRBV11-3	TRBD1	TRBJ2-1	CASSSNFDRGDEQFF	TGTGCCAGCAGCTCGAACTTCGACAGGGGAGATGAGCAGTTCTTC
NA	TRBV7-9	NA	TRBJ2-1	CASSTVRNEQFF	TGTGCCAGCAGCACCGTCAGGAATGAGCAGTTCTTC
once	TRBV27	NA	TRBJ1-1	CASSLGRMNTEAFF	TGTGCCAGCAGTCTGGGGCGGATGAACACTGAAGCTTTCTTT
NA	TRBV6-6	NA	TRBJ2-7	CASSFAGSYEQYF	TGTGCCAGCAGTTTCGCGGGGTCCTACGAGCAGTACTTC
NA	TRBV9	NA	TRBJ1-5	CASSVGKGGNQPQHF	TGTGCCAGCAGCGTAGGGAAAGGGGGCAATCAGCCCCAGCATTTT
NA	TRBV29-1	NA	TRBJ2-1	CSVGGNEQFF	TGCAGCGTTGGGGGCAATGAGCAGTTCTTC
NA	TRBV6-5	NA	TRBJ2-7	CASRSAQDPYEQYF	TGTGCCAGCAGAAGCGCTCAGGACCCCTACGAGCAGTACTTC
NA	TRBV11-2	NA	TRBJ1-4	CASSLGLSGELFF	TGTGCCAGCAGCTTAGGTTTATCGGGGGAACTGTTTTTT
NA	TRBV15	NA	TRBJ1-5	CATSRDAGYSNQPQHF	TGTGCCACCAGCAGAGATGCGGGGTATAGCAATCAGCCCCAGCATTTT
NA	TRBV19	TRBD1	TRBJ2-2	CASSRTGETGELFF	TGTGCCAGTAGCCGGACAGGGGAGACCGGGGAGCTGTTTTTT
NA	TRBV9	NA	TRBJ2-7	CASSSGTPSYEQYF	TGTGCCAGCAGCTCCGGGACACCCTCCTACGAGCAGTACTTC
few	TRBV15	NA	TRBJ1-5	CATSREEGWDNQPQHF	TGTGCCACCAGCAGAGAAGAGGGTTGGGACAATCAGCCCCAGCATTTT
NA	TRBV13	TRBD2	TRBJ2-5	CASSSGLAGETQYF	TGTGCCAGCAGCTCCGGACTAGCGGGAGAGACCCAGTACTTC
NA	TRBV6-1	TRBD2	TRBJ2-1	CASSEAAGTSVFNEQFF	TGTGCCAGCAGTGAAGCGGCCGGGACTAGCGTCTTCAATGAGCAGTTCTTC